This T cell receptor (beta chain) was recovered during a study of human T cells and chemical hapten exposure. The time point denotes: patch test 3, about 24 weeks after DPC sensitization. The treatment was: therapeutic diphenylcyclopropenone sensitization with weekly scalp DPC. The V gene's germline CDR1 is ENHRY and CDR2 SYGVKD. The V and J ends lost 5 bases and 5 bases respectively, with 10 bases between them. There are 12 residues in the CDR3. One entry per CDR3 protein, called by TCRdb with MiXCR from the RACE reads. The profile shows about 120,000 distinct CDR3 sequences, around 10% of them singletons. In this sample, this clonotype turned up a few times.

This chain joins TRBV10-3 and TRBJ2-7, with D perhaps being TRBD1 or TRBD2 (5 bases each). The specimen was whole blood, collected in connection with sensitization to the hapten diphenylcyclopropenone (DPC). The TCR was taken from a woman between 45 and 65 years old with alopecia areata. Some clones in this sample may be carry-over from other donors' samples. This CDR3 reads CAISLEGNEQYF. CDR3 nucleotide sequence: TGTGCCATCAGTCTAGAGGGGAACGAGCAGTACTTC.